This TCR beta chain was recovered during a study of T cells in localized non-small cell lung cancer. Regarding the study as a whole: Investigators sequenced only a single tumor region, leaving heterogeneity possible. Tumor trailed uninvolved adjacent lung in T cell clonality, which peaked there. Detection in adjacent lung was observed for a median roughly 55 of the top 100 tumor clones.

Sequencing used immunoSEQ multiplex PCR; TCRdb keeps in-frame clones, though not all of them. The sample records approximately 2,300 clones, under 45% being singletons. This clone was seen more than once but under ten times. The antigen remains undetermined. The sequencing used lung tumor tissue, collected before any cancer treatment. The TCR sequence derives from a female donor of 60 years or more with stage I lung adenocarcinoma.

CDR3 sequence reads: CAWGLILSGANVLTF. For the CDR3, the DNA is TGTGCCTGGGGCCTCATCCTTTCGGGGGCCAACGTCCTGACTTTC. The gene calls are TRBV30 and TRBJ2-6; D unresolved. The CDR3 consists of 15 residues. Germline V CDR1 and CDR2: GTSNPN, SVGIG (reference sequence). Trimming took off 5 bases at V and 4 bases at J, with 15 bases between the two ends. Supplemented by reference TRBV30 and TRBJ2-6, the full variable domain reads SQTIHQWPATLVQPVGSPLSLECTVEGTSNPNLYWYRQAAGRGLQLLFYSVGIGQISSEVPQNLSASRPQDRQFILSSKKLLLSDSGFYLCAWGLILSGANVLTFGAGSRLTVL.